These 12 T cell receptor beta chains came from one sample sequenced in a study of technical replicates of blood from several donors. Data came from immunoSEQ multiplex PCR; TCRdb stores just in-frame clones and leaves some out. In the table there are 85,000 to 100,000 clones, under 95% of which are singletons. Input material: T cells isolated from PBMCs. These receptors were obtained from a human donor in good health.

This rearrangement joins TRBV4-1 to TRBJ1-4; D unresolved. The CDR3 has 12 amino acids. Germline V lookup: CDR1 MGHRA, CDR2 YSYEKL. V lost 1 base to trimming and J lost 8 bases, with 5 bases between them. The chain's CDR3 is CASSQGIEKLFF. In DNA, the CDR3 is TGCGCCAGCAGCCAAGGTATCGAAAAACTGTTTTTT.

The chain uses TRBV4-1 and TRBJ2-1; TRBD2 aligns across 12 bases. CDR1 MGHRA and CDR2 YSYEKL come from the germline V gene. The CDR3 runs to 18 residues. V lost 0 bases to trimming and J lost 8 bases; unmatched junction nucleotides: 11. The CDR3 loop is CASSQDELAGGRRDEQFF. CDR3 in DNA: TGCGCCAGCAGCCAAGATGAGCTAGCGGGAGGGCGCAGGGATGAGCAGTTCTTC.

The chain combines TRBV9 with TRBJ1-6; 7 positions match TRBD1. The V and J ends lost 3 bases and 9 bases, in that order; junction bases with no gene match: 12. The CDR3 loop spans 16 amino acids. Germline V gene data show CDR1 as SGDLS and CDR2 as YYNGEE. The CDR3 region is CASSEGDSVVTSPLHF. The CDR3 bases are TGTGCCAGCAGCGAGGGGGACAGCGTCGTGACTTCACCCCTCCACTTT.

The CDR3 region has the DNA TGTGCCAGCAGCTGGGGCAAAGAGACCCAGTACTTC. This sequence encodes CASSWGKETQYF. This chain uses TRBV5-4 with TRBJ2-5; D may be TRBD1 (5 bases). The CDR3 consists of 12 residues. Deletions cut 3 bases from V and 3 bases from J, with 6 bases between. The germline V gene encodes CDR1 SGHNT and CDR2 YYREEE (reference sequence).

The chain joins TRBV5-1 to TRBJ1-1; a weak D match, TRBD1 (6 bases). The CDR3 spans 14 residues. Per germline, CDR1 SGHRS and CDR2 YFSETQ. Between the trimmed V and J ends, which lost 0 bases and 1 base, there was a span of 7 bases. DNA of the CDR3: TGCGCCAGCAGCTTGGGGGACAAGAACACTGAAGCTTTCTTT. This codes for CASSLGDKNTEAFF.

V gene TRBV5-1 combines with J gene TRBJ2-3, with TRBD2 matching over 11 bases. This CDR3 is built from 15 residues. In germline, CDR1 is SGHRS, CDR2 YFSETQ. Losses at the gene ends were 4 bases for V and 4 bases for J; bases not matched to a gene: 5. The CDR3 is CASSAGLAGPDTQYF. The DNA for the CDR3 is TGCGCCAGCAGCGCAGGACTAGCGGGTCCAGATACGCAGTATTTT.

The V gene is TRBV7-3, the J gene TRBJ2-3; D ambiguous. The CDR3 contains 14 residues. Germline values: CDR1 SGHTA, CDR2 FQGTGA. V lost 1 base to trimming and J lost 2 bases, with 7 bases between them. The CDR3 is CASSLMADTDTQYF. DNA of the CDR3: TGTGCCAGCAGCTTAATGGCGGACACAGATACGCAGTATTTT. Full variable domain (missing parts from reference TRBV7-3 and TRBJ2-3): GAGVSQTPSNKVTEKGKYVELRCDPISGHTALYWYRQSLGQGPEFLIYFQGTGAADDSGLPNDRFFAVRPEGSVSTLKIQRTERGDSAVYLCASSLMADTDTQYFGPGTRLTVL.

V and J are TRBV6-5 and TRBJ1-2; possibly TRBD1 for D (5 bases). Germline CDR1 reads MNHEY; CDR2 reads SVGAGI. Trimming removed 2 bases at V and 4 bases at J, with 14 bases between. The CDR3 runs to 15 residues. The chain's CDR3 is CASSYGAGLAYGYTF. The DNA of the CDR3 is TGTGCCAGCAGTTACGGGGCAGGGCTCGCCTATGGCTACACCTTC.

The chain couples TRBV6-1 to TRBJ2-7; 7 bases are shared with TRBD1. The CDR3 has 14 amino acids. Germline V gene lookup returns CDR1 MNHNS and CDR2 SASEGT. J was trimmed by 1 base and V by 5 bases; bases with no gene match: 5. CDR3 region: CASSPRDSSYEQYF. The CDR3 DNA sequence: TGTGCCAGCAGTCCCAGGGACAGTTCCTACGAGCAGTACTTC.

The chain has TRBV29-1 and TRBJ2-7, with a possible D match to TRBD2 (6 bases). V was trimmed by 3 bases and J by 3 bases, leaving 18 bases between them. The CDR3 runs 15 residues. Per the germline V gene, CDR1 is SQVTM and CDR2 is ANQGSEA. Here the CDR3 reads CSVEIGSLGGYEQYF. As DNA, the CDR3 is TGCAGCGTTGAGATTGGCTCTCTCGGGGGCTACGAGCAGTACTTC.

The chain combines TRBV27 with TRBJ1-1; D is perhaps TRBD1 (5 bases). Trimming cost V 3 bases and J 7 bases, with 12 bases left between them. Germline assignment: CDR1 MNHEY and CDR2 SMNVEV (reference sequence). The CDR3 loop spans 13 amino acids. CDR3 nucleotide sequence: TGTGCCAGCAGTTTTTATGGGGCAGATGAAGCTTTCTTT. It codes for CASSFYGADEAFF.

The V call is TRBV5-5, the J call TRBJ1-3; D may be TRBD1 (6 bases). V gave up 4 bases and J gave up 0 bases, with 11 bases separating them. Germline lookup yields CDR1 SGHKS and CDR2 YYEKEE (reference sequence). The CDR3 consists of 15 residues. CDR3 coding DNA: TGTGCCAGCAGCGAAGGGGGTTTCTCTGGAAACACCATATATTTT. Translating it yields CASSEGGFSGNTIYF. Using reference TRBV5-5 and TRBJ1-3 for the parts outside the CDR3, the full variable domain is DAGVTQSPTHLIKTRGQQVTLRCSPISGHKSVSWYQQVLGQGPQFIFQYYEKEERGRGNFPDRFSARQFPNYSSELNVNALLLGDSALYLCASSEGGFSGNTIYFGEGSWLTVV.